This T cell receptor (beta chain) was profiled in a study of blood T cells in healthy people across ages. PBMCs were isolated at a quantity of at least 6 million per sample. Details on this clonotype: The antigen remains undetermined.

Germline CDR1 reads SGHRS; CDR2 reads YFSETQ. The CDR3 runs to 18 residues. Trimming cost V 4 bases and J 2 bases, with 22 bases left between them. General study results and limits: Samples with more naive T cells showed higher observed beta diversity. For the donors, CMV status was unknown and possibly confounded expanded clonotype changes. Age showed a roughly linear inverse relationship with TCR beta diversity per million T cells.

With a J-beta primer mix and a sample-barcoded 5' primer, a second PCR ran about 6 to 11 cycles. TCRdb processed the 5' RACE reads anew with MiXCR; each CDR3 protein has one entry. The sample holds about 750,000 distinct CDR3 sequences; about 48% are singletons and the top ten take about 42%. This chain links TRBV5-1 with TRBJ2-1, with D perhaps TRBD2 (5 bases). The origin of this receptor is an older man in good health. The specimen was blood. In nucleotides, the CDR3 is TGCGCCAGCAGCCCTCTAGCTGACGAACTTATCACCTACAATGAGCAGTTCTTC. It translates to CASSPLADELITYNEQFF.